Below are 32 T cell receptor beta chains sequenced from a single sample in a study of shared clonotypes between healthy human individuals. TCRdb's copy holds only in-frame clones and misses some; the assay was immunoSEQ multiplex PCR. In the table there are around 750,000 clones, roughly 70% of which are singletons. The source material was memory CD4+ T cells sorted from blood. Indicated subset: CD45RA-negative fraction. The receptors stem from a woman in her twenties or thirties in good health.

The V gene is TRBV27, the J gene TRBJ2-7; D is unresolved. The CDR3 is 14 amino acids. The V and J ends lost 5 bases and 5 bases respectively, with 16 bases between them. Germline V gives CDR1 MNHEY, CDR2 SMNVEV (reference sequence). CDR3 coding DNA: TGTGCCAGCAGTCCAAGGACGGGCCGGGACGAGCAGTACTTC. Encoded protein: CASSPRTGRDEQYF.

This chain joins TRBV2 and TRBJ1-2; D perhaps matches TRBD1 (6 bases). This CDR3 region has 14 residues. Trimming removed 6 bases at V and 2 bases at J, with 13 bases between. The germline gives CDR1 SNHLY, CDR2 FYNNEI. Written as DNA, the CDR3 is TGTGCCAGCAGGCCTCAACAGGGAAACTATGGCTACACCTTC. Translation: CASRPQQGNYGYTF.

The chain recombines TRBV7-3 with TRBJ2-7; 7 bases match TRBD1. CDR1 is SGHTA, CDR2 FQGTGA, per germline. The J segment lost 3 bases and the V segment lost 2 bases, leaving 7 bases of the junction unmatched. The CDR3 length is 15 residues. The CDR3 DNA reads as TGTGCCAGCAGCTTAGCACCGGGACAGTTCTACGAGCAGTACTTC. Translation: CASSLAPGQFYEQYF. The full variable domain, with the rest looked up from reference TRBV7-3 and TRBJ2-7, is GAGVSQTPSNKVTEKGKYVELRCDPISGHTALYWYRQSLGQGPEFLIYFQGTGAADDSGLPNDRFFAVRPEGSVSTLKIQRTERGDSAVYLCASSLAPGQFYEQYFGPGTRLTVT.

This clone was seen only a few times. The chain has TRBV27 and TRBJ1-2, with 10 positions matching TRBD1. CDR3 length: 14 amino acids. Germline assignment: CDR1 MNHEY and CDR2 SMNVEV (reference sequence). The J segment lost 9 bases and the V segment lost 8 bases, leaving 12 bases of the junction unmatched. CDR3 residues: CASQTGQGSGSYTF. The CDR3 nucleotides are TGTGCCAGCCAGACGGGACAGGGGTCGGGCAGCTACACCTTC.

The chain combines TRBV5-1 with TRBJ1-4; possible D gene TRBD1, 5 bases. CDR3 size: 14 residues. CDR1 and CDR2 (germline): SGHRS, YFSETQ. Between the trimmed V and J ends, which lost 2 bases and 7 bases, there was a span of 12 bases. CDR3 sequence reads: CASSFVGEGEKLFF. CDR3 DNA sequence: TGCGCCAGCAGCTTTGTGGGGGAAGGTGAAAAACTGTTTTTT. The variable domain in full, with the rest retrieved from reference TRBV5-1 and TRBJ1-4, is KAGVTQTPRYLIKTRGQQVTLSCSPISGHRSVSWYQQTPGQGLQFLFEYFSETQRNKGNFPGRFSGRQFSNSRSEMNVSTLELGDSALYLCASSFVGEGEKLFFGSGTQLSVL.

This clone was recorded many times. The same CDR3 is also encoded by other DNA sequences in this sample. The rearrangement links TRBV29-1 to TRBJ1-1; TRBD1 matches 8 bases. Germline loops: CDR1 SQVTM, CDR2 ANQGSEA. Unmatched junction bases numbered 3, after V lost 7 bases and J lost 2 bases. CDR3 length: 12 residues. CDR3 sequence reads: CSADRGNTEAFF. Here the CDR3 DNA reads TGCAGCGCCGACAGGGGAAACACTGAAGCTTTCTTT.

Ten or more counts support this clone. The chain joins TRBV6-5 to TRBJ1-5; D is perhaps TRBD1 (5 bases). Germline CDR1 is MNHEY and CDR2 is SVGAGI. The CDR3 totals 14 residues. The V gene lost 4 bases and the J gene lost 5 bases, with 12 bases spanning the gap. Written as DNA, the CDR3 is TGTGCCAGCAGTTTTAGTAGAGGGGATCAGCCCCAGCATTTT. This gives the protein CASSFSRGDQPQHF.

The chain employs TRBV4-1 and TRBJ1-5, with D tentatively TRBD1 (6 bases). From germline, CDR1 is MGHRA and CDR2 YSYEKL. The CDR3 length is 17 residues. Deletions cut 3 bases from V and 1 base from J, with 16 bases between. The CDR3 DNA reads TGCGCCAGCAGCCACCTTCCCTCAGGGGTCAGCAATCAGCCCCAGCATTTT. Translating it yields CASSHLPSGVSNQPQHF.

The chain carries TRBV19 and TRBJ2-1; 7 bases line up with TRBD2. Germline V gene data show CDR1 as LNHDA and CDR2 as SQIVND (reference sequence). The CDR3 consists of 15 residues. V dropped 3 bases and J dropped 4; count of bases not matched to a gene: 6. Here the CDR3 reads CASSMSSGPYNEQFF. For the CDR3, the DNA is TGTGCCAGTAGTATGAGTAGCGGGCCTTACAATGAGCAGTTCTTC.

This clone occurred once. The rearrangement uses TRBV7-2 and TRBJ2-1; D is unclear. Between the trimmed V and J ends, which lost 2 bases and 6 bases, there was a span of 8 bases. Germline V gene sequence: CDR1 SGHTA, CDR2 FQGNSA. The CDR3 has 13 amino acids. DNA for the CDR3: TGTGCCAGCAGCTTATCGAACCGCAATGAGCAGTTCTTC. Its protein product is CASSLSNRNEQFF.

This clone occurred once. The chain carries TRBV2 and TRBJ1-6; D is ambiguous. The CDR3 loop spans 13 amino acids. Trimming left V 6 bases short and J 5 bases short, with 8 bases between. Germline V gene sequence: CDR1 SNHLY, CDR2 FYNNEI. The CDR3 DNA is TGTGCCAGCAGACTCACTGATAATTCACCCCTCCACTTT. Translation: CASRLTDNSPLHF.

The V and J genes are TRBV29-1 and TRBJ2-1; 8 positions agree with TRBD2. Germline V gene data show CDR1 as SQVTM and CDR2 as ANQGSEA. V lost 6 bases and J lost 4; bases outside the gene matches: 8. CDR3 size: 14 residues. The CDR3 spells CSVLRGGGYNEQFF. The CDR3 nucleotides are TGCAGCGTACTCCGGGGGGGCGGGTACAATGAGCAGTTCTTC.

This clone has a single count. The chain recombines TRBV7-6 with TRBJ1-2; D unclear. The length of the CDR3 is 15 residues. Germline CDR1 is SGHVS and CDR2 is FNYEAQ. V dropped 1 base and J dropped 3 bases, with 12 bases sitting between them. CDR3 DNA sequence: TGTGCCAGCAGCTTAGGGGCGGGATCTCACTATGGCTACACCTTC. It specifies CASSLGAGSHYGYTF.

This chain uses TRBV2 with TRBJ1-5, with D maybe TRBD1 (5 bases). CDR1 SNHLY and CDR2 FYNNEI come from the germline V gene. The length of the CDR3 is 15 residues. Trimming left V 3 bases short and J 0 bases short, with 9 bases between. The CDR3 DNA reads TGTGCCAGCAGTGAGGGACTCATTAGCAATCAGCCCCAGCATTTT. Residues: CASSEGLISNQPQHF.

The J gene is TRBJ1-2, the V gene TRBV5-1; the D is unclear. There are 13 residues in the CDR3. Looked up from germline, CDR1 is SGHRS and CDR2 is YFSETQ. Trimming left V 0 bases short and J 6 bases short, with 9 bases between. This chain's CDR3 is CASSLGASDGYTF. The CDR3 DNA reads TGCGCCAGCAGCTTGGGGGCGTCCGATGGCTACACCTTC.

J is TRBJ1-5 and V is TRBV6-6; no clear D gene. V was pared by 5 bases and J by 6 bases, with 14 bases between. The CDR3 has 14 residues. Per the germline V gene, CDR1 is MNHNY and CDR2 is SVGAGI (reference sequence). CDR3 DNA sequence: TGTGCCAGCAGTCTTGGGAGCTCGGGTCAGCCCCAGCATTTT. Translating gives CASSLGSSGQPQHF.

The chain recombines TRBV15 with TRBJ1-1; maybe TRBD1 (5 bases). From germline, CDR1 is LNHNV and CDR2 YYDKDF (reference sequence). The CDR3 has 16 amino acids. The V gene lost 4 bases and the J gene lost 0 bases, with 15 bases spanning the gap. The CDR3 reads CATSTPPAGMNTEAFF. The CDR3 coding sequence is TGTGCCACCAGCACCCCCCCGGCAGGGATGAACACTGAAGCTTTCTTT.

The chain carries TRBV5-1 and TRBJ2-2; 12 bases match TRBD2. V lost 0 bases, J lost 5 bases, and 17 bases stayed unmatched. Germline lookup yields CDR1 SGHRS and CDR2 YFSETQ. The CDR3 spans 21 residues. The CDR3 spells CASSLALGASGRAVRTGELFF. The CDR3 coding sequence is TGCGCCAGCAGCTTGGCCTTGGGGGCTAGCGGGAGGGCCGTTCGGACCGGGGAGCTGTTTTTT.

The rearrangement links TRBV5-1 to TRBJ2-7, with TRBD1 matching over 11 bases. Germline V lookup: CDR1 SGHRS, CDR2 YFSETQ. The CDR3 runs to 16 residues. J lost 7 bases, V lost 7 bases, and 16 bases had no gene match. The CDR3 is CASSSLKGQGGEEQYF. In nucleotides, the CDR3 is TGCGCCAGCTCGTCCTTGAAGGGACAGGGGGGGGAAGAGCAGTACTTC.

This rearrangement joins TRBV2 to TRBJ2-7; 8 nucleotides match TRBD1. V trimming: 8 bases; J trimming: 3 bases; junction bases outside the gene matches: 18. Germline V lookup: CDR1 SNHLY, CDR2 FYNNEI. The CDR3 contains 17 residues. Here the CDR3 reads CASLDREGWFSNYEQYF. CDR3 bases: TGTGCCAGCTTGGACAGGGAAGGATGGTTTTCCAACTACGAGCAGTACTTC.

The V and J genes are TRBV6-6 and TRBJ1-2; D is possibly TRBD1 (5 bases). The CDR3 totals 16 residues. CDR1 and CDR2 from the germline V gene are MNHNY and SVGAGI (reference sequence). Trimming removed 4 bases at V and 1 base at J, with 16 bases between. CDR3 sequence (DNA): TGTGCCAGCAGTTCTGATGACAGAGGTTTTAACTATGGCTACACCTTC. Residues: CASSSDDRGFNYGYTF.

The chain carries TRBV10-1 and TRBJ2-5, with TRBD2 matching over 10 bases. With 6 bases clipped from V and 2 bases from J, the junction kept 3 bases outside the gene matches. Germline CDR1 is WNHNN and CDR2 is SYGVQD (reference sequence). This CDR3 has 14 residues. The CDR3: CASSPGLAQETQYF. For the CDR3, the DNA is TGCGCCAGCAGCCCGGGACTAGCGCAAGAGACCCAGTACTTC.

This chain uses TRBV11-2 with TRBJ2-1, with 11 bases aligning to TRBD2. The CDR3 extends over 15 amino acids. Germline loops: CDR1 SGHAT, CDR2 FQNNGV. With V trimmed by 5 bases and J by 9 bases, 9 bases remained unmatched. CDR3 coding DNA: TGTGCCAGCAGCCCCCAGCAAACTAGCGGGGGTGAGCAGTTCTTC. Translating gives CASSPQQTSGGEQFF.

This rearrangement joins TRBV19 to TRBJ1-1; D may be TRBD1 (6 bases). The germline V and J ends were trimmed by 4 bases and 7 bases, with 10 bases remaining between them. Germline V gene lookup returns CDR1 LNHDA and CDR2 SQIVND (reference sequence). This CDR3 has 12 amino acids. The CDR3 here is CASSTEGDEAFF. CDR3 DNA: TGTGCCAGTAGTACTGAGGGGGATGAAGCTTTCTTT.

A remark on this clone: This likely stems from a read error, as it lies one base from a far larger clone. Other DNA sequences of this sample code for an identical CDR3. This chain joins TRBV28 and TRBJ1-1, with D tentatively TRBD1 (5 bases). Germline V gives CDR1 MDHEN, CDR2 SYDVKM. The CDR3 length is 15 residues. As DNA, the CDR3 is TGTGCCAGCAGTCCCCGGGGACTTACGAACACTGAAGCCTTCTTT. Amino acids: CASSPRGLTNTEAFF. The full variable domain, in which reference TRBV28 and TRBJ1-1 provide the parts outside the CDR3, is DVKVTQSSRYLVKRTGEKVFLECVQDMDHENMFWYRQDPGLGLRLIYFSYDVKMKEKGDIPEGYSVSREKKERFSLILESASTNQTSMYLCASSPRGLTNTEAFFGQGTRLTVV.

V and J are TRBV30 and TRBJ2-4; the D is unclear. The CDR3 sequence is 11 residues long. CDR1 GTSNPN and CDR2 SVGIG come from the germline V gene (reference sequence). Deletions cut 0 bases from V and 4 bases from J, with 1 base between. In DNA, the CDR3 is TGTGCCTGGAGTGTGAAAAACATTCAGTACTTC. The encoded protein is CAWSVKNIQYF.

The chain combines TRBV28 with TRBJ2-6; D remains ambiguous. CDR1 and CDR2 (germline): MDHEN, SYDVKM. The CDR3 covers 13 residues. CDR3 sequence reads: CGARYSGANVLTF. DNA of the CDR3: TGTGGGGCGCGGTACTCTGGGGCCAACGTCCTGACTTTC.

In regard to this clone: Within the sample, other DNA sequences also encode this same CDR3. V gene TRBV19 combines with J gene TRBJ1-2, with D perhaps matching TRBD1 (5 bases). V gave up 7 bases and J gave up 6 bases, with 18 bases separating them. Per the germline V gene, CDR1 is LNHDA and CDR2 is SQIVND (reference sequence). CDR3 length: 14 residues. The CDR3 nucleotides read TGTGCCAGTACCACGGGGCAGGGTAGGAATGGCTACACCTTC. Translated: CASTTGQGRNGYTF. The full variable domain, with the rest looked up from reference TRBV19 and TRBJ1-2, is DGGITQSPKYLFRKEGQNVTLSCEQNLNHDAMYWYRQDPGQGLRLIYYSQIVNDFQKGDIAEGYSVSREKKESFPLTVTSAQKNPTAFYLCASTTGQGRNGYTFGSGTRLTVV.

This clone was seen more than once but under ten times. The chain links TRBV29-1 to TRBJ2-5; D gene uncertain. Germline CDR1 SQVTM, CDR2 ANQGSEA. The CDR3 covers 12 residues. The germline V and J ends were trimmed by 4 bases and 4 bases, with 10 bases remaining between them. The CDR3 sequence: CSVVRDSETQYF. As DNA, the CDR3 is TGCAGCGTTGTAAGGGATTCAGAGACCCAGTACTTC.

The chain employs TRBV10-3 and TRBJ1-1; 9 bases are a match to TRBD1. V was clipped by 0 bases and J by 4 bases; unmatched bases: 12. Germline V gives CDR1 ENHRY, CDR2 SYGVKD. The CDR3 sequence is 18 residues long. The CDR3: CAISESSLQGAFSTEAFF. CDR3 bases: TGTGCCATCAGTGAGTCGAGTCTACAGGGGGCGTTTAGCACTGAAGCTTTCTTT.

The chain links TRBV5-6 to TRBJ2-1; 7 positions agree with TRBD1. Trimming at V came to 5 bases and at J to 6 bases, leaving 2 bases not matched to a gene. The CDR3 covers 12 residues. From germline, CDR1 is SGHDT and CDR2 YYEEEE. For the CDR3, the DNA is TGTGCCAGCAGACGGACAGGCAATGAGCAGTTCTTC. Amino acid sequence: CASRRTGNEQFF.

The V call is TRBV5-5, the J call TRBJ2-7; D is possibly TRBD1 (6 bases). The CDR3 is made up of 13 amino acids. The germline V gene has CDR1 SGHKS and CDR2 YYEKEE (reference sequence). V was trimmed by 4 bases and J by 3 bases, leaving 11 bases between them. The CDR3 spells CASSRTDIYEQYF. The CDR3 DNA reads as TGTGCCAGCAGCCGGACAGATATCTACGAGCAGTACTTC. The full variable domain, in which reference TRBV5-5 and TRBJ2-7 provide the parts outside the CDR3, is DAGVTQSPTHLIKTRGQQVTLRCSPISGHKSVSWYQQVLGQGPQFIFQYYEKEERGRGNFPDRFSARQFPNYSSELNVNALLLGDSALYLCASSRTDIYEQYFGPGTRLTVT.